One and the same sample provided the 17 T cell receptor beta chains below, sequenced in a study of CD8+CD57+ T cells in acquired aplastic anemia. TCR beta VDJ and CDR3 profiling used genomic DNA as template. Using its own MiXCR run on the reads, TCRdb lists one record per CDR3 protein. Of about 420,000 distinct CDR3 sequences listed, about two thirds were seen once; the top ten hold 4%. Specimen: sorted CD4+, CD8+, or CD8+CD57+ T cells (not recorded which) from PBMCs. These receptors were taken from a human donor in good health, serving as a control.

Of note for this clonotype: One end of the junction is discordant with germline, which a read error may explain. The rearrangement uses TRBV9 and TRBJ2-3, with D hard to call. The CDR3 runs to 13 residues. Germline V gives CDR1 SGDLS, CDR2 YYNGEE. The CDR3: CASSFREEDTQFF. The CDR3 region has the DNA TGTGCCAGCAGCTTCAGAGAGGAAGATACGCAGTTTTTT. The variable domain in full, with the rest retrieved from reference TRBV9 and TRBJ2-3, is DSGVTQTPKHLITATGQRVTLRCSPRSGDLSVYWYQQSLDQGLQFLIQYYNGEERAKGNILERFSAQQFPDLHSELNLSSLELGDSALYFCASSFREEDTQFFGPGTRLTVL.

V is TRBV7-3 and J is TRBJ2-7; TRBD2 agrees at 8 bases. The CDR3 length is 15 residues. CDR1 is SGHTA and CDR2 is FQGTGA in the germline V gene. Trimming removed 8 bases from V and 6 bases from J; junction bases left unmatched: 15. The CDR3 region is CASLRRGANRSEQYF. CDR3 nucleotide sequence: TGTGCCAGCCTCCGGCGGGGGGCTAACCGTTCCGAGCAGTACTTC.

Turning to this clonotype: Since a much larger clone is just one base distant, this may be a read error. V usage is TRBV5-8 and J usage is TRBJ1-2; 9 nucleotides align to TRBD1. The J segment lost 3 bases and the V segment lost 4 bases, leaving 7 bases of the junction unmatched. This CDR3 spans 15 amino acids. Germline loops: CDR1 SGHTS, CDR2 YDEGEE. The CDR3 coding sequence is TGTGCCAGCAGCCCTGCGACAGGGGGTGACTATGGCTACACCTTC. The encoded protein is CASSPATGGDYGYTF.

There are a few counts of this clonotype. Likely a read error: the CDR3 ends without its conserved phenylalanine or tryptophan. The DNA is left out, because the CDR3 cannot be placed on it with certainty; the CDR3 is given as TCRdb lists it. CDR3 in amino acids: CASSSQAQGQETQ. V and J are TRBV7-3 and TRBJ1-2; TRBD1 was called by the table and not checked on the DNA. The CDR3 is 13 residues long, ends included. Looked up from germline, CDR1 is SGHTA and CDR2 is FQGTGA.

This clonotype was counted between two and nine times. The DNA of the CDR3 is TGTGCCAGCAGTGAGCAGGGAGGGGATCAGCCCCAGCATTTT. Protein sequence: CASSEQGGDQPQHF. This chain links TRBV2 with TRBJ1-5; possibly TRBD1 for D (5 bases). Germline assignment: CDR1 SNHLY and CDR2 FYNNEI. The CDR3 totals 14 residues. With 3 bases removed from V and 5 bases from J, the gap between germline ends came to 11 bases.

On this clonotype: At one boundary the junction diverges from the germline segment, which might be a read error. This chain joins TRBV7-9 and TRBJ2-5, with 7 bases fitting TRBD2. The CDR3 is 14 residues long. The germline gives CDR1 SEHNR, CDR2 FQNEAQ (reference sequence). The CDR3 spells CATSRDEGGETNQF. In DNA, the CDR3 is TGTGCCACCAGCAGAGATGAGGGAGGGGAGACGAATCAGTTC. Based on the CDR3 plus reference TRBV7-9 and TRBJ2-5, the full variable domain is DTGVSQNPRHKITKRGQNVTFRCDPISEHNRLYWYRQTLGQGPEFLTYFQNEAQLEKSRLLSDRFSAERPKGSFSTLEIQRTEQGDSAMYLCATSRDEGGETNQFGPGTRLLVL.

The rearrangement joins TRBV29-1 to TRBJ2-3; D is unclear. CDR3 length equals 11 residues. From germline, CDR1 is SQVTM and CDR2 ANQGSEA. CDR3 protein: CSVNVSDTQYF. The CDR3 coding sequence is TGCAGTGTTAACGTATCAGATACGCAGTATTTT.

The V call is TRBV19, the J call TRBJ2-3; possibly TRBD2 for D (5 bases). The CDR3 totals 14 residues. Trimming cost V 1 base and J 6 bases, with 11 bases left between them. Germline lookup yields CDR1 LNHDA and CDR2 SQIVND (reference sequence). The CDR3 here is CASSIVGLSDTQYF. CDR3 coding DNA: TGTGCCAGTAGTATAGTCGGACTCTCGGATACGCAGTATTTT. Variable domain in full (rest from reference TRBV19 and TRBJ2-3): DGGITQSPKYLFRKEGQNVTLSCEQNLNHDAMYWYRQDPGQGLRLIYYSQIVNDFQKGDIAEGYSVSREKKESFPLTVTSAQKNPTAFYLCASSIVGLSDTQYFGPGTRLTVL.

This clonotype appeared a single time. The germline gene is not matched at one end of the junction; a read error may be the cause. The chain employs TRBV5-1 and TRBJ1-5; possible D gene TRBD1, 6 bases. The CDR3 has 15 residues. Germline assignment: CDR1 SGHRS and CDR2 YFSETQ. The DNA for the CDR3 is TGTGCCAGCAGTCCGGAAGGGGGGGGCAATCAGCCCCAGCATTTT. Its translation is CASSPEGGGNQPQHF. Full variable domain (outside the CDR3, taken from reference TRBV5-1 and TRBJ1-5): KAGVTQTPRYLIKTRGQQVTLSCSPISGHRSVSWYQQTPGQGLQFLFEYFSETQRNKGNFPGRFSGRQFSNSRSEMNVSTLELGDSALYLCASSPEGGGNQPQHFGDGTRLSIL.

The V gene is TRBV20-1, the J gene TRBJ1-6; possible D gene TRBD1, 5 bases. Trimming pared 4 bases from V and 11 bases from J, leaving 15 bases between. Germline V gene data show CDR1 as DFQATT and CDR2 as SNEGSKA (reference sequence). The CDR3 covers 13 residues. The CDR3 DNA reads TGCAGTGCTACTGACGGGACTGGAACACCCCTCCACTTT. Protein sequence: CSATDGTGTPLHF.

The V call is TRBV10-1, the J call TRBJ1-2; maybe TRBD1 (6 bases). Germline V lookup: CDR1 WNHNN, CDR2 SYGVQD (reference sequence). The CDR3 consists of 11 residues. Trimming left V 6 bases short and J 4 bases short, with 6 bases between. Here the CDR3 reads CASRDSYGYTF. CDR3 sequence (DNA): TGCGCCAGCAGGGACAGCTATGGCTACACCTTC.

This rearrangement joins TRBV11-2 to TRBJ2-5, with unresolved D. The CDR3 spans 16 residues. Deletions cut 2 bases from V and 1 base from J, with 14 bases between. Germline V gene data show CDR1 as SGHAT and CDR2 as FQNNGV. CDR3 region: CASSLWWESFQETQYF. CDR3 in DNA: TGTGCCAGCAGCTTATGGTGGGAATCCTTCCAAGAGACCCAGTACTTC.

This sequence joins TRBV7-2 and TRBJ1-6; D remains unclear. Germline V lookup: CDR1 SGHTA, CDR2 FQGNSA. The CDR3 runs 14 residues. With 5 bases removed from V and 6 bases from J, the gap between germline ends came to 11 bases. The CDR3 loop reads CASSPERANSPLHF. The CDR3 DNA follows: TGTGCCAGCAGCCCGGAGAGGGCTAATTCACCCCTCCACTTT.

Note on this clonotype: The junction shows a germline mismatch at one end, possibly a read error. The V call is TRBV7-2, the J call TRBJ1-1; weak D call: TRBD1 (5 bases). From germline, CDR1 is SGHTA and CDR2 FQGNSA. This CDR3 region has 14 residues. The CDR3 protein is CASSEGSRGTQAIF. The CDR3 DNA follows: TGTGCCAGCAGCGAGGGTAGTCGGGGGACGCAAGCGATCTTT.

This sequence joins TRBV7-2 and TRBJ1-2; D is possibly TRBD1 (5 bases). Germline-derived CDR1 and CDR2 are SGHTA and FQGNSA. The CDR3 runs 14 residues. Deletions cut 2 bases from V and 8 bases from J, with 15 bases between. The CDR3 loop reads CASSLIAGPQGYTF. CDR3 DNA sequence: TGTGCCAGCAGCTTAATTGCAGGGCCGCAAGGCTACACCTTC.

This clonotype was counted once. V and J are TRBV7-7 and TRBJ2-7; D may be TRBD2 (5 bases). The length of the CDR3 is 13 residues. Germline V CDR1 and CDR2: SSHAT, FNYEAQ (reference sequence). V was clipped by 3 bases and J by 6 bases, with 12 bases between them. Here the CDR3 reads CASSLAGVGEQYF. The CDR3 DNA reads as TGTGCCAGCAGCTTGGCCGGGGTAGGCGAGCAGTACTTC.

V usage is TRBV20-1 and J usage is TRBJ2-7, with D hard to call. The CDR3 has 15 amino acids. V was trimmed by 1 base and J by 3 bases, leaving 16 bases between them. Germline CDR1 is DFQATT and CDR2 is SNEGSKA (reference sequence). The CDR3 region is CSARGVRAADYEQYF. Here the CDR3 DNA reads TGCAGTGCTAGAGGTGTACGGGCAGCCGACTACGAGCAGTACTTC.